These 26 T cell receptor beta chains were sequenced from one sample in a study of identical twins. TCRdb called the 5' RACE reads again in MiXCR, with one record for every CDR3 protein. The sample includes over 600,000 distinct CDR3 sequences, less than 25% of them seen just once. The same data also contributed to another study, on T cells expressing NK-cell markers.

The sample taken for sequencing was PBMCs. These receptors were obtained from a woman under 30 in good health.

The rearrangement links TRBV5-1 to TRBJ2-3; the D is unclear. CDR1 and CDR2 (germline): SGHRS, YFSETQ. This CDR3 region has 14 residues. V lost 1 base, J lost 2 bases, and 8 bases lay in between. CDR3 DNA: TGCGCCAGCAGCTTGCAGCACCTCACAGATACGCAGTATTTT. As protein: CASSLQHLTDTQYF.

This clonotype appeared a single time. The chain links TRBV5-1 to TRBJ2-7; 13 bases are a match to TRBD2. CDR3 length equals 15 residues. With V trimmed by 5 bases and J by 4 bases, 6 bases remained unmatched. Germline-derived CDR1 and CDR2 are SGHRS and YFSETQ. CDR3 coding DNA: TGCGCCAGCAGTTTCGGGACTAGCGGGGTGTACGAGCAGTACTTC. Encoded protein: CASSFGTSGVYEQYF.

In this sample, this clonotype turned up a few times. DNA of the CDR3: TGCAGTGCTAGAGATCGCCTCGGGGTGATGGCCGGGGAGCAGTACTTC. This gives the protein CSARDRLGVMAGEQYF. The rearrangement uses TRBV20-1 and TRBJ2-7; possibly TRBD2 for D (5 bases). Germline V CDR1 and CDR2: DFQATT, SNEGSKA (reference sequence). This CDR3 spans 16 amino acids. V was pared by 0 bases and J by 7 bases, with 22 bases between.

This clonotype was detected only a few times. This chain links TRBV20-1 with TRBJ2-3; a weak D match, TRBD1 (5 bases). V was trimmed by 6 bases and J by 3 bases, leaving 13 bases between them. The CDR3 length is 13 residues. CDR1 is DFQATT, CDR2 SNEGSKA, per germline (reference sequence). This CDR3 is CSARLRGTDTQYF. The CDR3 DNA is TGCAGTGCCCGACTTAGGGGTACAGATACGCAGTATTTT.

The chain employs TRBV6-1 and TRBJ2-3, with D perhaps matching TRBD2 (6 bases). The CDR3 runs to 13 residues. Trimming stripped 6 bases from V and 8 bases from J, with 15 bases between. CDR1 and CDR2 (germline): MNHNS, SASEGT. CDR3 in amino acids: CASRRSEGGTQYF. The CDR3 DNA is TGTGCCAGCAGGCGTTCTGAGGGAGGTACGCAGTATTTT.

The rearrangement links TRBV20-1 to TRBJ2-1; 9 bases are shared with TRBD2. The germline V gene encodes CDR1 DFQATT and CDR2 SNEGSKA (reference sequence). V was pared by 6 bases and J by 4 bases, with 13 bases of the junction left unmatched. CDR3 length equals 16 residues. CDR3 bases: TGCAGTGCCCAACGCCAAGCGGGGGGTTATTACAATGAGCAGTTCTTC. Residues: CSAQRQAGGYYNEQFF.

The V call is TRBV20-1, the J call TRBJ2-5, with 7 positions matching TRBD1. The length of the CDR3 is 15 residues. Trimming removed 2 bases from V and 5 bases from J; junction bases left unmatched: 11. Looked up from germline, CDR1 is DFQATT and CDR2 is SNEGSKA (reference sequence). CDR3 protein: CSARTAGGMRETQYF. CDR3 in DNA: TGCAGTGCTAGAACGGCAGGGGGTATGCGGGAGACCCAGTACTTC.

This clonotype occurred a few times. The rearrangement links TRBV7-3 to TRBJ2-1, with TRBD2 identical over 12 bases. The CDR3 extends over 17 amino acids. Germline CDR1 reads SGHTA; CDR2 reads FQGTGA. The V and J ends lost 3 bases and 5 bases, in that order; junction bases with no gene match: 8. CDR3 region: CASSFTSGLAGNNEQFF. CDR3 in DNA: TGTGCCAGCAGCTTTACCTCGGGACTAGCGGGTAACAATGAGCAGTTCTTC. Full variable domain (outside the CDR3, taken from reference TRBV7-3 and TRBJ2-1): GAGVSQTPSNKVTEKGKYVELRCDPISGHTALYWYRQSLGQGPEFLIYFQGTGAADDSGLPNDRFFAVRPEGSVSTLKIQRTERGDSAVYLCASSFTSGLAGNNEQFFGPGTRLTVL.

This rearrangement joins TRBV7-2 to TRBJ1-1; D not certain. CDR1 is SGHTA and CDR2 is FQGNSA in the germline V gene. V was cut by 1 base and J by 8 bases, with 20 bases left in between. This CDR3 has 16 amino acids. The DNA of the CDR3 is TGTGCCAGCAGCTTAGACCCGTCCTACTACCCCTTAGAAGCTTTCTTT. This codes for CASSLDPSYYPLEAFF.

This sequence joins TRBV18 and TRBJ2-1; possibly TRBD2 for D (5 bases). The V end was cut by 3 bases, the J end by 5 bases, with 8 bases between. The CDR3 extends over 13 amino acids. The germline V gene encodes CDR1 KGHSH and CDR2 LQKENI. CDR3 loop: CASSPKLDNEQFF. CDR3 DNA: TGTGCCAGCTCACCGAAACTAGACAATGAGCAGTTCTTC.

This clonotype has just a few counts. This chain joins TRBV6-1 and TRBJ1-2; D uncertain. The CDR3 consists of 14 residues. Trimming stripped 1 base from V and 6 bases from J, with 12 bases between. Germline lookup yields CDR1 MNHNS and CDR2 SASEGT. For the CDR3, the DNA is TGTGCCAGCAGTGAAGTTCTGGGGTTGCATGGCTACACCTTC. Translation gives CASSEVLGLHGYTF.

V is TRBV20-1 and J is TRBJ1-1, with unresolved D. CDR3 length equals 13 residues. The germline gives CDR1 DFQATT, CDR2 SNEGSKA (reference sequence). Trimming shortened V by 4 bases and J by 1 base, and 10 bases separated the two germline ends. The CDR3 DNA sequence: TGCAGTGCTAATGCAGACCAGAACACTGAAGCTTTCTTT. Encoded protein: CSANADQNTEAFF.

This clonotype was seen only a few times. The rearrangement links TRBV29-1 to TRBJ2-7; D gene ambiguous. The V gene's germline CDR1 is SQVTM and CDR2 ANQGSEA. The CDR3 is 12 residues long. V was pared by 5 bases and J by 2 bases, with 10 bases between. The CDR3 sequence: CSVMTLTYEQYF. DNA of the CDR3: TGCAGCGTTATGACTCTTACCTACGAGCAGTACTTC.

This clonotype was observed a single time. The V call is TRBV20-1, the J call TRBJ2-2; 12 bases are shared with TRBD2. Trimming cost V 7 bases and J 5 bases; bases outside gene matches: 8. The CDR3 is made up of 15 amino acids. CDR1 is DFQATT, CDR2 SNEGSKA, per germline (reference sequence). CDR3 region: CSVPSGRAETGELFF. The CDR3 DNA reads TGCAGTGTACCTAGCGGGAGGGCCGAGACCGGGGAGCTGTTTTTT.

The genes are TRBV30 and TRBJ1-1; no definite D call. The V gene's germline CDR1 is GTSNPN and CDR2 SVGIG (reference sequence). The CDR3 covers 12 residues. The CDR3 loop is CGGVGSNTEAFF. CDR3 bases: TGTGGTGGTGTAGGGTCGAACACTGAAGCTTTCTTT. Filled out from reference TRBV30 and TRBJ1-1, the complete variable domain reads SQTIHQWPATLVQPVGSPLSLECTVEGTSNPNLYWYRQAAGRGLQLLFYSVGIGQISSEVPQNLSASRPQDRQFILSSKKLLLSDSGFYLCGGVGSNTEAFFGQGTRLTVV.

This chain links TRBV20-1 with TRBJ2-1; 8 bases match TRBD2. CDR3 size: 14 residues. Germline CDR1 and CDR2: DFQATT and SNEGSKA (reference sequence). V was pared by 3 bases and J by 8 bases, with 9 bases of the junction left unmatched. The CDR3 region has the DNA TGCAGTGCTAGCGGGGGGGCGGGTATGGATGAGCAGTTCTTC. Protein: CSASGGAGMDEQFF.

This chain links TRBV7-6 with TRBJ2-7; 8 bases map to TRBD1. CDR3 length: 15 residues. V was pared by 5 bases and J by 3 bases, with 9 bases of the junction left unmatched. CDR1 is SGHVS, CDR2 FNYEAQ, per germline. This CDR3 reads CASSETDRANYEQYF. DNA for the CDR3: TGTGCCAGCAGCGAAACGGACAGGGCGAACTACGAGCAGTACTTC.

The table lists this clonotype with a few counts. The chain combines TRBV5-5 with TRBJ2-7, with 9 bases matching TRBD1. The CDR3 spans 14 residues. Germline V lookup: CDR1 SGHKS, CDR2 YYEKEE (reference sequence). After removal of 3 bases from V and 2 bases from J, the junction contained 3 bases not matched to a gene. In DNA, the CDR3 is TGTGCCAGCAGCTCGGACAGGGGAGCCTACGAGCAGTACTTC. It is translated as CASSSDRGAYEQYF.

The chain has TRBV12-3 or TRBV12-4 and TRBJ2-7; TRBD1 or TRBD2 may be the D gene (5 bases each). CDR3 length: 14 amino acids. Trimming removed 3 bases from V and 5 bases from J, with 14 bases in between. In nucleotides, the CDR3 is TGTGCCAGCAGTTTCCTCCGGGACGGTAACGAGCAGTACTTC. Protein product: CASSFLRDGNEQYF.

The chain recombines TRBV19 with TRBJ2-2; 7 nucleotides align to TRBD1. The CDR3 runs to 17 residues. Germline CDR1 reads LNHDA; CDR2 reads SQIVND (reference sequence). Germline trimming cut 7 bases from V and 2 bases from J; bases unmatched to any gene: 13. Here the CDR3 DNA reads TGTGCCAGTACCTCAAGGACAGGACCTCCAAACACCGGGGAGCTGTTTTTT. Translated, it gives CASTSRTGPPNTGELFF.

This clonotype was seen ten or more times. The chain has TRBV7-2 and TRBJ1-5; maybe TRBD1 (6 bases). Trimming took 0 bases from V and 5 from J, leaving 11 bases between them. The CDR3 is made up of 15 amino acids. In germline, CDR1 is SGHTA, CDR2 FQGNSA. For the CDR3, the DNA is TGTGCCAGCAGCTTAGCATACAGGGCCCATCAGCCCCAGCATTTT. Translated: CASSLAYRAHQPQHF.

The V gene is TRBV20-1, the J gene TRBJ2-7; 7 bases agree with TRBD1. The CDR3 is 13 residues long. V shed 3 bases, J shed 3 bases, and the junction held 5 bases outside the gene matches. The germline gives CDR1 DFQATT, CDR2 SNEGSKA (reference sequence). Here the CDR3 DNA reads TGCAGTGCTAGTACGGACAGGTACTACGAGCAGTACTTC. Amino acid sequence: CSASTDRYYEQYF.

The CDR3 reads CASMGPSYEQYF. CDR3 bases: TGTGCCAGCATGGGGCCCTCCTACGAGCAGTACTTC. This chain connects TRBV27 to TRBJ2-7, with D maybe TRBD1 (5 bases). Looked up from germline, CDR1 is MNHEY and CDR2 is SMNVEV (reference sequence). The CDR3 has 12 amino acids. The ends were cut back, 7 bases at V and 0 bases at J, with 7 bases in the middle.

This clonotype was counted only a few times. The chain couples TRBV5-6 to TRBJ2-3, with 9 bases identical to TRBD2. The CDR3 spans 14 residues. V trimming: 4 bases; J trimming: 6 bases; junction bases outside the gene matches: 6. Per the germline V gene, CDR1 is SGHDT and CDR2 is YYEEEE. The CDR3 DNA reads TGTGCCAGCAGCGACCTAGCGGGGAAGGATACGCAGTATTTT. Translation: CASSDLAGKDTQYF.

The chain joins TRBV5-6 to TRBJ2-5; possibly TRBD1 for D (7 bases). This CDR3 has 14 amino acids. CDR1 and CDR2 from the germline V gene are SGHDT and YYEEEE. V shed 2 bases and J shed 6 bases, with 14 bases lying between them. This chain's CDR3 is CASSLKTGRKTQYF. In DNA form, the CDR3 reads TGTGCCAGCAGCTTAAAGACAGGGAGGAAGACCCAGTACTTC. The full variable domain, its missing parts supplied by reference TRBV5-6 and TRBJ2-5, is DAGVTQSPTHLIKTRGQQVTLRCSPKSGHDTVSWYQQALGQGPQFIFQYYEEEERQRGNFPDRFSGHQFPNYSSELNVNALLLGDSALYLCASSLKTGRKTQYFGPGTRLLVL.

The rearrangement joins TRBV12-3 or TRBV12-4 to TRBJ1-1; weak D call: TRBD1 (6 bases). V was cut by 3 bases and J by 3 bases, with 11 bases left in between. The CDR3 is 14 amino acids. This CDR3 is CASSFGQLDTEAFF. In DNA form, the CDR3 reads TGTGCCAGCAGTTTCGGACAGTTAGACACTGAAGCTTTCTTT.